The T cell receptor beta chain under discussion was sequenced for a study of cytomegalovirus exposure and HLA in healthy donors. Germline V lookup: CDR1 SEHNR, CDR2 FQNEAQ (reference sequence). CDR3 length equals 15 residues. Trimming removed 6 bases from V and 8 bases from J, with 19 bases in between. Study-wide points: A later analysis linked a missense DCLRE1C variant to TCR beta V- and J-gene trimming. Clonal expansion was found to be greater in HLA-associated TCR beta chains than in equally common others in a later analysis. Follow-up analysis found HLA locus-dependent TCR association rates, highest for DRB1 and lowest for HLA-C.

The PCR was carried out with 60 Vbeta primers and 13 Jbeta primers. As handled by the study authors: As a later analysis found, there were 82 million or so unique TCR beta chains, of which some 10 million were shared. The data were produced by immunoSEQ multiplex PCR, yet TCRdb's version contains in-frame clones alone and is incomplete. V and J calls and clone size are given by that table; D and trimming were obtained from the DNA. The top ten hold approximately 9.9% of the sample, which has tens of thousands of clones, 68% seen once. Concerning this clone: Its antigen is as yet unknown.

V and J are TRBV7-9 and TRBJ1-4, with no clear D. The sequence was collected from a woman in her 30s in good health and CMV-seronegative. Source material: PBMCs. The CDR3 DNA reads TGTGCCAGCAGGTCAATCGGCGGGCTGGGAGAAAAACTGTTTTTT. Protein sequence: CASRSIGGLGEKLFF.